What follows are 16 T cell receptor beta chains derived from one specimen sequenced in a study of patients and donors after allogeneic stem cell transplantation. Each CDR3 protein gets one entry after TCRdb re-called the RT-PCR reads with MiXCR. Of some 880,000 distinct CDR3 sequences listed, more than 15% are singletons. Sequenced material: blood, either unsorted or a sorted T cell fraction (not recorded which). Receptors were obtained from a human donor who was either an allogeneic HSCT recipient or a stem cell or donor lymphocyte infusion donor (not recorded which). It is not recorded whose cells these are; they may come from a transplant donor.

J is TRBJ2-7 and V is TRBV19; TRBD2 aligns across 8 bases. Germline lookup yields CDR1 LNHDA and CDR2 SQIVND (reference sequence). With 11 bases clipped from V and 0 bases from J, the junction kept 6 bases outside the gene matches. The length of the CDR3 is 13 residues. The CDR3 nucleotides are TGTGCCTCGGGGGGGTCAACCTCCTACGAGCAGTACTTC. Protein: CASGGSTSYEQYF.

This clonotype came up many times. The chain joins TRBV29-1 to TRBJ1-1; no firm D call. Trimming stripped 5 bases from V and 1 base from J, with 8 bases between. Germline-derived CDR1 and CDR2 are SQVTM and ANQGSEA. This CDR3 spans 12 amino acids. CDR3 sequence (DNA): TGCAGCGTTTGGACGGAGAACACTGAAGCTTTCTTT. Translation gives CSVWTENTEAFF.

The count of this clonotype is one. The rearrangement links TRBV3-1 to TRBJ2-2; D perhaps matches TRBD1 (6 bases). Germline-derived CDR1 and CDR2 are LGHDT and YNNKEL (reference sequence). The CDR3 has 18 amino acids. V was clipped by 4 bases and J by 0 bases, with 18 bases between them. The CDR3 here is CASSPRGRQFANTGELFF. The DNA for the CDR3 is TGTGCCAGCAGCCCGAGGGGGAGACAGTTCGCGAACACCGGGGAGCTGTTTTTT.

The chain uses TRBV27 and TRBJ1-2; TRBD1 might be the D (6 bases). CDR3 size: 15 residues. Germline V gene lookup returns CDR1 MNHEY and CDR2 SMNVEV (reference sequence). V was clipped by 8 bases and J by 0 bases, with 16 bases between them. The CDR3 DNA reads TGTGCCAGCGGTTCGCGGGGGCTAGCTAACTATGGCTACACCTTC. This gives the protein CASGSRGLANYGYTF.

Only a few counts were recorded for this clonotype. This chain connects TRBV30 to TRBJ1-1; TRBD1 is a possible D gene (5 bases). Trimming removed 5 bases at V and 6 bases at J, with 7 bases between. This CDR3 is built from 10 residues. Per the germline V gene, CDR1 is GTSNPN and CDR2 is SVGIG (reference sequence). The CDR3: CAWWGAEAFF. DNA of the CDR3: TGTGCCTGGTGGGGGGCTGAAGCTTTCTTT.

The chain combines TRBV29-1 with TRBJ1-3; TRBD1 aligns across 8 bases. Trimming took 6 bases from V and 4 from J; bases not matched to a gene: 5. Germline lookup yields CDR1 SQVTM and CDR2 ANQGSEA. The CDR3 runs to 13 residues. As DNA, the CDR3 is TGCAGCGTACCGACAGGGGCGGGAAACACCATATATTTT. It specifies CSVPTGAGNTIYF.

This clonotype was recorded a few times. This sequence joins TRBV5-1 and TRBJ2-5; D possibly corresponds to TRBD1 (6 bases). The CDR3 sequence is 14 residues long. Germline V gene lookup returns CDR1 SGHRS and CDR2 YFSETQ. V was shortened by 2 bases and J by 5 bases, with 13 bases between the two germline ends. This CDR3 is CASSLMGAQETQYF. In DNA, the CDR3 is TGCGCCAGCAGCTTAATGGGGGCCCAGGAGACCCAGTACTTC.

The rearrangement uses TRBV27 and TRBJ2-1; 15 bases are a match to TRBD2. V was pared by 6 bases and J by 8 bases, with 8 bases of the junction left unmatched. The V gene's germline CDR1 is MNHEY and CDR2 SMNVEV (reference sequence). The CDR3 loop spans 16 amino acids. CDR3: CASRPPGLAGGHEQFF. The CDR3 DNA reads TGTGCCAGCAGGCCTCCGGGACTAGCGGGAGGCCATGAGCAGTTCTTC.

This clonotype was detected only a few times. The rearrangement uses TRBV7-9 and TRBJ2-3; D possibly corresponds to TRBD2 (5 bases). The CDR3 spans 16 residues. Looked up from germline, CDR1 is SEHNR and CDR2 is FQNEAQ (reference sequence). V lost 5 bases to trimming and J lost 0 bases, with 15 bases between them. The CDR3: CASSINEGFSTDTQYF. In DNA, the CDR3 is TGTGCCAGCAGCATCAACGAGGGATTTAGCACAGATACGCAGTATTTT.

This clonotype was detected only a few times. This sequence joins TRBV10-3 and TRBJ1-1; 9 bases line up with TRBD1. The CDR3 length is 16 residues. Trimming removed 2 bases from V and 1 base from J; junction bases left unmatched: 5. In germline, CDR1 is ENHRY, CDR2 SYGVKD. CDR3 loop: CAISETGGRRNTEAFF. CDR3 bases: TGTGCCATCAGTGAGACAGGGGGCAGAAGGAACACTGAAGCTTTCTTT.

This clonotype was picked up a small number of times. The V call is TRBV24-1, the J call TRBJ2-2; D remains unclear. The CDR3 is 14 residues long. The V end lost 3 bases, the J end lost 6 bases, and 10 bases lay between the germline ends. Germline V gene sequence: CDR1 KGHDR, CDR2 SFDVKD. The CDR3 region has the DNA TGTGCCACCAGTGATCCTCTTAATTCCGGGGAGCTGTTTTTT. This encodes CATSDPLNSGELFF.

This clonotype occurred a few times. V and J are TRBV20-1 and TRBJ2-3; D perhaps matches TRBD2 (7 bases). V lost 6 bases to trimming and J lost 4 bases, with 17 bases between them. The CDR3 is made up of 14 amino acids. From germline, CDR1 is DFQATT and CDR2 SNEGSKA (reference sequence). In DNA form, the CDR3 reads TGCAGTGCGGCCCTGACGGGGGGCCCAGATACGCAGTATTTT. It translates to CSAALTGGPDTQYF.

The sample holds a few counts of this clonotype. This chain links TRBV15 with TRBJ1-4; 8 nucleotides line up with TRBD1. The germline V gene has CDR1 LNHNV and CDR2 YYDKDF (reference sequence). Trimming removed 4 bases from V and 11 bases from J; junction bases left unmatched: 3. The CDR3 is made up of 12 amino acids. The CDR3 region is CATSMTGEKLFF. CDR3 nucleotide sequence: TGTGCCACCAGCATGACAGGGGAGAAACTGTTTTTT. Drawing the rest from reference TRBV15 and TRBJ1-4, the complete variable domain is DAMVIQNPRYQVTQFGKPVTLSCSQTLNHNVMYWYQQKSSQAPKLLFHYYDKDFNNEADTPDNFQSRRPNTSFCFLDIRSPGLGDTAMYLCATSMTGEKLFFGSGTQLSVL.

CDR3 nucleotides: TGCGCCAGCAGCGACAGTCCCCTACGAAACACCATATATTTT. Residues: CASSDSPLRNTIYF. The chain is built from TRBV5-1 and TRBJ1-3; D is perhaps TRBD1 (5 bases). CDR1 SGHRS and CDR2 YFSETQ come from the germline V gene. The V and J ends lost 4 bases and 5 bases respectively, with 13 bases between them. There are 14 residues in the CDR3.

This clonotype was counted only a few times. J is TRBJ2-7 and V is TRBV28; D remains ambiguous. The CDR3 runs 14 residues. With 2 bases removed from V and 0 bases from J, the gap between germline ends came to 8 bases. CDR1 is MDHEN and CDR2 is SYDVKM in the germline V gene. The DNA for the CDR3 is TGTGCCAGCAGTTTAAGGGTCGTCTCCTACGAGCAGTACTTC. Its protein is CASSLRVVSYEQYF.

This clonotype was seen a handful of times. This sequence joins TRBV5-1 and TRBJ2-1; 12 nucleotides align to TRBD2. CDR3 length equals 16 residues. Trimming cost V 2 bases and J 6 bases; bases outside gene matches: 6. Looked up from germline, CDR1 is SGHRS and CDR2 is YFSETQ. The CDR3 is CASSLRTSGEGNEQFF. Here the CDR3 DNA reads TGCGCCAGCAGCTTACGGACTAGCGGGGAGGGCAATGAGCAGTTCTTC.